This T cell receptor beta chain is from a study of blood T cell repertoires in COVID-19. Deletions cut 2 bases from V and 9 bases from J, with 14 bases between. The CDR3 loop spans 14 amino acids. CDR1 and CDR2 (germline): MGHRA, YSYEKL. Per the study methods: For nucleated cells, counts were estimated from reference gene primer amplification. Profiling relied on immunoSEQ multiplex PCR, and the TCRdb table lists in-frame clones only, not all of them. V and J calls and clone size are given by that table; D and trimming were obtained from the DNA. The sample lists about 210,000 clones, 92% occurring once.

Sequencing was done on a sample of peripheral blood. The genes are TRBV4-1 and TRBJ1-3; D uncertain. This TCR derives from a man under 40 with acute or convalescent COVID-19. The CDR3: CASSQSTLLPTIYF. For the CDR3, the DNA is TGCGCCAGCAGCCAATCCACACTACTCCCCACCATATATTTT.